The clone carrying this TCR beta chain was counted a few times. This record comes from a study of T-cell memory formation after mild COVID-19. Constant-segment primers were used for 5'RACE, and the resulting TCR alpha and TCR beta cDNA libraries carried sample barcodes and UMIs. TCRdb re-analysed the 5' RACE reads in MiXCR, keeping a single row per CDR3 protein. The top ten clones hold 20% to 25% of a sample with about 410,000 distinct CDR3 sequences, over 15% of them seen once. V gave up 3 bases and J gave up 5 bases, with 13 bases separating them. Germline values: CDR1 SGHVS, CDR2 FQNEAQ. This CDR3 region has 14 residues.

This TCR came from a man younger than 30 who had mild COVID-19 (a few samples of this study predate the infection). Cell type and time point are not known. The chain links TRBV7-8 to TRBJ1-1; TRBD1 is a possible D gene (6 bases). Sequencing was done on a sample of PBMCs or a T cell subset sorted from them (not recorded which). The CDR3 sequence: CASSLWVGATEAFF. In DNA, the CDR3 is TGTGCCAGCAGCTTGTGGGTGGGGGCGACTGAAGCTTTCTTT.